Listed below are T cell receptor beta chains from one sample, sequenced in a study of identical twins. TCRdb itself ran the 5' RACE reads through MiXCR, one entry per CDR3 protein. Among some 790,000 distinct CDR3 sequences listed, about 20% were seen once. This sample was also put to use in a study of T cells expressing NK-cell markers.

Sample: PBMCs. These receptors were collected from a woman younger than 35 in good health. Each CDR3 is given with its conserved first and last residue. D genes are given only for firm matches. Part of the rows lack a size; the others show once, few, many or a class for expanded clones.

j_gene	d_gene	v_gene	abundance	CDR3aa	CDR3nt
TRBJ2-5	.	TRBV20-1	.	CSARVPGVETQYF	TGCAGTGCTAGAGTGCCGGGAGTGGAGACCCAGTACTTC
TRBJ1-5	.	TRBV5-6	few	CASSAGGGSPQHF	TGTGCCAGCAGCGCGGGGGGGGGGTCGCCCCAGCATTTT
TRBJ2-5	.	TRBV29-1	few	CSVAPQSQETQYF	TGCAGCGTCGCCCCCCAGAGCCAAGAGACCCAGTACTTC
TRBJ2-1	TRBD2	TRBV7-9	few	CASSAMTSGRAHEQFF	TGTGCCAGCAGCGCAATGACTAGCGGGAGGGCGCATGAGCAGTTCTTC
TRBJ2-3	.	TRBV4-2	.	CASSQLPDTQYF	TGTGCCAGCAGTCAGTTGCCGGATACGCAGTATTTT
TRBJ2-1	.	TRBV7-2	few	CASRRDHSYNEQFF	TGTGCCAGCAGGAGGGACCACTCCTACAATGAGCAGTTCTTC
TRBJ2-2	.	TRBV6-1	.	CASKGHTNTGELFF	TGTGCCAGCAAGGGACACACCAACACCGGGGAGCTGTTTTTT
TRBJ1-1	.	TRBV20-1	many	CSASGVRSEAFF	TGCAGTGCCTCCGGGGTCCGATCTGAAGCTTTCTTT
TRBJ2-1	.	TRBV29-1	.	CSVEGRNEQFF	TGCAGCGTCGAGGGCCGCAATGAGCAGTTCTTC
TRBJ2-4	TRBD1	TRBV15	.	CATSGRQGLTKNIQYF	TGTGCCACCAGCGGACGACAGGGCCTAACCAAAAACATTCAGTACTTC
TRBJ2-1	TRBD2	TRBV3-1	few	CASSLRTSLSSYNEQFF	TGTGCCAGCAGCCTCAGGACTAGCCTCAGCTCCTACAATGAGCAGTTCTTC